This T cell receptor (beta chain) is drawn from a study of blood T cell repertoires in COVID-19. This clone is a singleton in its sample. Original analysis: For nucleated cells, counts were estimated from reference gene primer amplification. The repertoire was sequenced with immunoSEQ multiplex PCR; TCRdb's copy has only in-frame clones and lacks some. V, J and clone size are taken as reported in that table, and D and trimming were inferred from the DNA itself. The sample yields 90,000 to 120,000 clones, approximately 88% seen once. CDR1 is LNHDA and CDR2 is SQIVND in the germline V gene (reference sequence). CDR3 size: 15 residues. With 3 bases clipped from V and 6 bases from J, the junction kept 7 bases outside the gene matches.

The sample consisted of peripheral blood. This receptor was taken from a human donor in a cohort sampled during active COVID-19. The chain joins TRBV19 to TRBJ1-2; 10 nucleotides line up with TRBD1. CDR3 region: CASSIYSGQGNGYTF. Here the CDR3 DNA reads TGTGCCAGTAGTATTTATTCGGGACAGGGGAATGGCTACACCTTC.